The T cell receptor beta chain described here comes from a study of T cells in Graves' hyperthyroidism and ophthalmopathy. Germline V lookup: CDR1 GTSNPN, CDR2 SVGIG (reference sequence). The CDR3 spans 14 residues. Trimming took 6 bases from V and 3 from J, leaving 15 bases between them. This clonotype has only a few counts. The antigen remains undetermined. A much larger clone lies a single base off, so this may be a read error. The CDR3 carries no conserved terminal phenylalanine or tryptophan, so it likely arises from a read error. RNA transcripts provided the source from which TCR beta CDR3 regions were amplified. HTBI primers were used for first-round RT-PCR of the TCR CDR3. TCRdb passed the multiplex PCR reads through MiXCR, listing each CDR3 protein once. The profile shows under 400,000 distinct CDR3 sequences, roughly 13% of them singletons. General study results and limits: Ophthalmopathy got predicted by the model a median around six months before its onset.

PBMCs were collected from a 10 ml volume of fresh peripheral blood. Sequenced input: blood. This TCR came from a young woman with Graves' hyperthyroidism. The V call is TRBV30, the J call TRBJ1-5; possibly TRBD1 for D (6 bases). The CDR3: CACTGSDPNQPQHL. In DNA, the CDR3 is TGTGCCTGTACAGGGTCGGATCCCAATCAGCCCCAGCATCTT.